The text below deals with one T cell receptor beta chain. This sample stems from a study of blood T cell repertoires in COVID-19. Study-wide background: Italy, Spain and the United States were the sources of the convalescent and acute COVID-19 samples. PBMCs, B-cell-depleted T cells, or T cells were the source of the cDNA or gDNA that made up the material.

In the study's own analysis: The assay estimated nucleated cells by amplifying reference gene primers. Assay: immunoSEQ multiplex PCR; the TCRdb copy retains only in-frame clones and omits some. V, J and clone size are taken as reported in that table, and D and trimming were inferred from the DNA itself. The table lists 80,000 or so clones, approximately 82% of them singletons. The V and J ends lost 5 bases and 2 bases respectively, with 15 bases between them. This CDR3 is built from 15 residues. Germline CDR1 and CDR2: SGHTA and FQGNSA. Sequencing was done on a sample of peripheral blood. The sequence derives from a human donor in a cohort sampled during active COVID-19. The gene calls are TRBV7-2 and TRBJ2-5, with D perhaps matching TRBD2 (6 bases). CDR3 nucleotide sequence: TGTGCCAGCAGCCCCAGTGGGGCGGGGCAAGAGACCCAGTACTTC. Its protein product is CASSPSGAGQETQYF.